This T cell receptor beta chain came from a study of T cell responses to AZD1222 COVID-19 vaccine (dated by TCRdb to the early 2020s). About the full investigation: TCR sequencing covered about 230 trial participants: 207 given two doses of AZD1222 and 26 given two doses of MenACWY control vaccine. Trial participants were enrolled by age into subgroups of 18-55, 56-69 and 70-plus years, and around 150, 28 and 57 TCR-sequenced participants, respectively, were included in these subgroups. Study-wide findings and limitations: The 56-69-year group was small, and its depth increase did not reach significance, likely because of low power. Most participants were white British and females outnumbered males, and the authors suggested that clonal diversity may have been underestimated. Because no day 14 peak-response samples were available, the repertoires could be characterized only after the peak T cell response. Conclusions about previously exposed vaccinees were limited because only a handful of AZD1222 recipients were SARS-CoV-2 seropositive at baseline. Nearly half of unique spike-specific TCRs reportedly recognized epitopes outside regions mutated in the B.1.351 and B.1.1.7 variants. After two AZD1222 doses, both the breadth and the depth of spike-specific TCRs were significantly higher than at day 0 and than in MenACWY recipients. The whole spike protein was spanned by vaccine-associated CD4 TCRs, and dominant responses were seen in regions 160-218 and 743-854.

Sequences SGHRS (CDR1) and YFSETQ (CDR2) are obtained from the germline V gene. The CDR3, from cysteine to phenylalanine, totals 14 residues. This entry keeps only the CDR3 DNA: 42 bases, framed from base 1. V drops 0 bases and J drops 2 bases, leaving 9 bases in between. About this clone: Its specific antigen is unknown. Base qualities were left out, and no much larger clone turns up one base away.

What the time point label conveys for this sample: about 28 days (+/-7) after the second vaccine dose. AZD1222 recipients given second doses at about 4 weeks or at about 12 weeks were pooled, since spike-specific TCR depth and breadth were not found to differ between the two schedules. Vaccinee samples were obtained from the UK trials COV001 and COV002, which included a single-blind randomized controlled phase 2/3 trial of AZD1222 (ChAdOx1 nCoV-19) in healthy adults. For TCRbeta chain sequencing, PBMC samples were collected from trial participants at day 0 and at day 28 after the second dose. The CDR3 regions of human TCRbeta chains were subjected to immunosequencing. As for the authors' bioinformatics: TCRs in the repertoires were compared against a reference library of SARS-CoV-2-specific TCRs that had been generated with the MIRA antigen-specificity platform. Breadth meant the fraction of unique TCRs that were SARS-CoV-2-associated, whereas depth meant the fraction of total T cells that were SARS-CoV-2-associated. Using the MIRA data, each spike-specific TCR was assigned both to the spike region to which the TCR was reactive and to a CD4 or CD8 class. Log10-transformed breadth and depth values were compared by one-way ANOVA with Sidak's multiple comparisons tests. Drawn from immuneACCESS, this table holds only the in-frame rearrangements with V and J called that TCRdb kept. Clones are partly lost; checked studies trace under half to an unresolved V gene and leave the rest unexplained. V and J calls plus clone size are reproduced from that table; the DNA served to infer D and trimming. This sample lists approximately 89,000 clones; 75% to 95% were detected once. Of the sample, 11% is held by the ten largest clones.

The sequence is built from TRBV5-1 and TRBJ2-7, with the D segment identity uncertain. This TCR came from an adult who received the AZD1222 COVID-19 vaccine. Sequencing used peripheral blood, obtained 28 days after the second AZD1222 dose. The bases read TGCGCCAGCAGCTTGGGGACCACAACCTACGAGCAGTACTTC. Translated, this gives CASSLGTTTYEQYF.